The source of this T cell receptor beta chain is a study of CD8 T cells in Susac syndrome. RNA in amounts of about 0.45 to 1 ug was reverse transcribed with random hexamers. Amplification of TCR beta CDR3 was carried out by immunoSEQ multiplex PCR, which covered 54 Vbeta and 13 Jbeta segments. From the immunoSEQ multiplex PCR reads, TCRdb called clonotypes with MiXCR, one entry per CDR3 protein. The sample contains over 150,000 distinct CDR3 sequences, 90% to 95% of which appear only once. Trimming removed 2 bases at V and 8 bases at J, with 8 bases between. The CDR3 totals 12 residues. Germline values: CDR1 SGHTA, CDR2 FQGNSA.

The chain recombines TRBV7-2 with TRBJ2-3; maybe TRBD2 (6 bases). The TCR was taken from a human donor with multiple sclerosis. The sample consisted of CD4+ T cells from PBMCs. CDR3 residues: CASSLRRGTQYF. The CDR3 DNA follows: TGTGCCAGCAGCTTAAGGCGGGGTACGCAGTATTTT.